This T cell receptor beta chain was obtained from a study of CD8+ T cells in alopecia areata. Germline values: CDR1 LNHDA, CDR2 SQIVND (reference sequence). The CDR3 loop spans 14 amino acids. V lost 8 bases and J lost 3; bases outside the gene matches: 5. Isolated RNA was reverse transcribed into cDNA used as the sequencing template. Generated by immunoSEQ multiplex PCR, the TCRdb table keeps only in-frame clones and is missing some. Among about 99,000 clones listed, under 90% were seen once. Treatment here: oral pan-JAK inhibitor, 5-10 mg twice daily. Turning to this clone: This sample includes further DNA sequences coding for the same CDR3.

The sample was CD8+ T cells sorted from blood, taken between weeks 30 and 35, from a patient treated with tofacitinib. The source of this sequence is a human donor with alopecia areata. This chain joins TRBV19 and TRBJ2-1, with TRBD1 matching over 9 bases. The DNA for the CDR3 is TGTGCCAGTTCCACAGGGGGCGACTACAATGAGCAGTTCTTC. Protein sequence: CASSTGGDYNEQFF.